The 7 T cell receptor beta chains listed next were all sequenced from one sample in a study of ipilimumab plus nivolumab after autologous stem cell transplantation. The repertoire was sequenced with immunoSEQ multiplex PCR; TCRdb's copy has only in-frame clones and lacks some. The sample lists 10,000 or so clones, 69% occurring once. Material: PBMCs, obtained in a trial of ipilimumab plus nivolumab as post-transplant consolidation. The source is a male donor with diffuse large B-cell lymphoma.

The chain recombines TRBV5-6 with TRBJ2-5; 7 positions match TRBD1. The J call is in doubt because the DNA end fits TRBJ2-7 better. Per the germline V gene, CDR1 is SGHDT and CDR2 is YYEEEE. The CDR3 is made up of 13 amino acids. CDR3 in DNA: TGTGCCAGCACCTCGACAGGGAACTACGAGCAGTACTTC. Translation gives CASTSTGNYEQYF.

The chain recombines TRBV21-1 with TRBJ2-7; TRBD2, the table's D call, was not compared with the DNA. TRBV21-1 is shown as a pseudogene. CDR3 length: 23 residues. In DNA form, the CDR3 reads TGTGCCAGCAGCAAAAGTCGGAGCCCCCGGGGAATCCATCCCGTCAAAAGCTCCTACGAGCAGTACTTC. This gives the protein CASSKSRSPRGIHPVKSSYEQYF.

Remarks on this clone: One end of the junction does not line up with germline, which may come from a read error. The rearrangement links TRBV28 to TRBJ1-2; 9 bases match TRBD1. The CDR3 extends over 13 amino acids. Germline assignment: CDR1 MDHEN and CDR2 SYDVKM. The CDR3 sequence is CASSRDRDHGYIF. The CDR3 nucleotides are TGTGCCAGCAGTCGGGACAGGGACCATGGCTACATCTTC.

CDR3: CASSFLGGRTDTQYF. The CDR3 bases are TGCGCCAGCAGCTTTTTAGGGGGTCGCACAGATACGCAGTATTTT. This sequence joins TRBV5-1 and TRBJ2-3; D is possibly TRBD1 (6 bases). Between the trimmed V and J ends, which lost 2 bases and 1 base, there was a span of 11 bases. This CDR3 spans 15 amino acids. Germline CDR1 reads SGHRS; CDR2 reads YFSETQ.

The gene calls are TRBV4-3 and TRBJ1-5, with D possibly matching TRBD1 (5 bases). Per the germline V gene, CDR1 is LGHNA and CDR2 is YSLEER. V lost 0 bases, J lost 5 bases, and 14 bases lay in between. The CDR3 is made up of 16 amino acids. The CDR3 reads CASSQDLGRTHQPQHF. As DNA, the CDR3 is TGCGCCAGCAGCCAAGATCTTGGACGGACACATCAGCCCCAGCATTTT.

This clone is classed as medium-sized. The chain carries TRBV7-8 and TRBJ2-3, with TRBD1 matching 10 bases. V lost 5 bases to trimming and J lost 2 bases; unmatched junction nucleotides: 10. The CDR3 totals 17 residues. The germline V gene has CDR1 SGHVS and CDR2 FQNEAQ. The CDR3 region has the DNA TGTGCCAGCAGCCTCCCCGGGACAGGGGCCCCCACAGATACGCAGTATTTT. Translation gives CASSLPGTGAPTDTQYF.

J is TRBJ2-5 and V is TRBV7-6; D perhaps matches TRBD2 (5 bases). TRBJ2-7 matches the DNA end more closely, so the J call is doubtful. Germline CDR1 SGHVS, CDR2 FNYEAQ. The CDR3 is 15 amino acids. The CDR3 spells CASSLQPGGEYEQYF. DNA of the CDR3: TGTGCCAGCAGCTTACAGCCGGGTGGGGAGTACGAGCAGTACTTC.